The rows below give T cell receptor beta chains drawn from one sample of a study of blood T cell repertoires in COVID-19. The method was immunoSEQ multiplex PCR; TCRdb's version includes in-frame clones alone and lacks a portion of them. The sample includes over 130,000 clones, more than 80% of them seen just once. The sample was peripheral blood. All receptors derive from a woman aged 80 or older with acute or convalescent COVID-19. CDR3s include the opening cysteine and the closing phenylalanine or tryptophan. The order of the fields is CDR3 protein, CDR3 DNA, V gene, J gene, clone size, D gene. The D gene is left open where the match is weak. For some rows the clone size is stated as once, few or many, or as a class when expanded; others skip it.

CATRRLDSTYEQYF	TGTGCCACCCGGCGGTTGGACAGCACCTACGAGCAGTACTTC	TRBV27	TRBJ2-7	NA	NA
CATSRDQGIGGYTF	TGTGCCACCAGCAGAGATCAGGGGATAGGTGGCTACACCTTC	TRBV15	TRBJ1-2	NA	NA
CASSLAILGDTQYF	TGTGCCAGCAGCTTAGCCATCCTAGGAGATACGCAGTATTTT	TRBV7-2	TRBJ2-3	NA	NA
CATALAGDTDTQYF	TGTGCCACCGCATTAGCGGGGGATACAGATACGCAGTATTTT	TRBV5-4	TRBJ2-3	NA	TRBD2
CASSLQPTGTNEKLFF	TGCGCCAGCAGCTTGCAGCCGACAGGGACTAATGAAAAACTGTTTTTT	TRBV5-1	TRBJ1-4	NA	TRBD1
CASSASGQSEAFF	TGCGCCAGCAGTGCCTCGGGACAGAGTGAAGCTTTCTTT	TRBV10-1	TRBJ1-1	NA	TRBD1
CASSPRLAGTRGGNEQFF	TGTGCCAGCTCACCAAGGCTCGCCGGGACTAGAGGCGGGAATGAGCAGTTCTTC	TRBV18	TRBJ2-1	NA	TRBD2
CASSTGQFMNTEAFF	TGTGCCAGTAGTACAGGACAGTTTATGAACACTGAAGCTTTCTTT	TRBV19	TRBJ1-1	NA	NA
CASSMAGAGGELFF	TGCGCCAGCAGCATGGCAGGGGCTGGCGGGGAGCTGTTTTTT	TRBV5-1	TRBJ2-2	NA	NA
CASSPLSGALQETQYF	TGTGCCAGCAGCCCTCTCAGCGGGGCTCTCCAAGAGACCCAGTACTTC	TRBV2	TRBJ2-5	NA	TRBD2
CASSIDGQGILSLIQPQHF	TGTGCCAGTAGTATAGACGGACAGGGAATTCTGTCGCTGATTCAGCCCCAGCATTTT	TRBV19	TRBJ1-5	NA	TRBD1
CASRPTDRKNTEAFF	TGTGCCAGCAGACCCACGGACAGGAAGAACACTGAAGCTTTCTTT	TRBV2	TRBJ1-1	NA	TRBD1
CASSVGDYGYTF	TGTGCCAGCAGCGTCGGGGACTATGGCTACACCTTC	TRBV6-5	TRBJ1-2	once	NA
CATSRQRAINQPQHF	TGTGCCACCAGCAGACAGAGGGCGATCAATCAGCCCCAGCATTTT	TRBV15	TRBJ1-5	NA	NA
CASIPFGQAAPYYGYTF	TGTGCCAGCATCCCTTTCGGACAGGCAGCCCCCTACTATGGCTACACCTTC	TRBV7-9	TRBJ1-2	once	TRBD1
CASSPTGLGTQYF	TGTGCCAGCAGCCCAACAGGTTTAGGGACCCAGTACTTC	TRBV7-3	TRBJ2-5	NA	NA
CASRGGQRGNTIYF	TGTGCCAGTAGGGGCGGACAGCGTGGAAACACCATATATTTT	TRBV19	TRBJ1-3	NA	NA
CAWKGQGLNTEAFF	TGTGCCTGGAAAGGACAGGGTCTGAACACTGAAGCTTTCTTT	TRBV30	TRBJ1-1	NA	TRBD1
CASSQDTGPSGNTIYF	TGTGCCAGCAGCCAAGACACAGGGCCCTCTGGAAACACCATATATTTT	TRBV4-2	TRBJ1-3	NA	NA
CASSRDSSYEQYF	TGTGCCAGCAGTCGGGACAGCTCCTACGAGCAGTACTTC	TRBV28	TRBJ2-7	NA	TRBD1
CASSPGQALTSVEAFF	TGTGCCAGCTCCCCCGGACAGGCCCTAACGAGTGTTGAAGCTTTCTTT	TRBV18	TRBJ1-1	NA	TRBD1
CASSYGQSDNEQFF	TGTGCCAGCAGCTATGGACAGTCCGACAATGAGCAGTTCTTC	TRBV7-2	TRBJ2-1	NA	NA
CASSIVRGTYNSPLHF	TGTGCCAGTAGTATAGTCCGGGGGACCTATAATTCACCCCTCCACTTT	TRBV19	TRBJ1-6	NA	NA
CASSEPTSRGDTQYF	TGCGCCAGCAGTGAGCCAACTTCCAGGGGAGATACGCAGTATTTT	TRBV10-2	TRBJ2-3	NA	NA
CASSYSPGGTYEQYF	TGTGCCAGCAGTTACTCGCCGGGGGGGACCTACGAGCAGTACTTC	TRBV6-2/TRBV6-3	TRBJ2-7	few	TRBD2
CASSPRTGDTGELFF	TGTGCTAGCAGCCCCCGGACAGGGGACACCGGGGAGCTGTTTTTT	TRBV7-7	TRBJ2-2	NA	TRBD1
CASRGQGASVGYTF	TGTGCCAGCAGGGGACAGGGGGCTTCGGTGGGCTACACCTTC	TRBV25-1	TRBJ1-2	NA	TRBD1
CASSPQRTPNTEAFF	TGTGCCAGCAGCCCTCAAAGGACTCCGAACACTGAAGCTTTCTTT	TRBV11-2	TRBJ1-1	NA	NA
CASSQTRQGVRGYTF	TGTGCCAGCAGTCAAACCCGACAGGGGGTTCGGGGCTACACCTTC	TRBV6-5	TRBJ1-2	NA	TRBD1
CASSPRGQNSPLHF	TGTGCCAGCAGCCCCAGGGGGCAAAATTCACCCCTCCACTTT	TRBV5-6	TRBJ1-6	NA	TRBD1
CASGRQGSYNSPLHF	TGTGCCAGCGGTCGACAGGGATCCTATAATTCACCCCTCCACTTT	TRBV6-5	TRBJ1-6	NA	TRBD1
CASSQSMGGGYTF	TGTGCCAGCAGCCAGTCCATGGGAGGTGGCTACACCTTC	TRBV3-1/TRBV3-2	TRBJ1-2	once	NA
CASSDPGTDTQYF	TGTGCCAGCAGTGATCCCGGGACAGATACGCAGTATTTT	TRBV6-1	TRBJ2-3	NA	NA
CASRGTGGPGELFF	TGTGCCAGCAGGGGGACAGGGGGTCCCGGGGAGCTGTTTTTT	TRBV6-5	TRBJ2-2	NA	TRBD1
CSVERGAPGDTQYF	TGCAGCGTTGAACGGGGAGCCCCAGGAGATACGCAGTATTTT	TRBV29-1	TRBJ2-3	NA	NA
CASSTFGGDSPLHF	TGTGCCAGTAGTACCTTTGGGGGGGATTCACCCCTCCACTTT	TRBV19	TRBJ1-6	NA	NA
CASSYRTGGNSPLHF	TGCGCCAGCAGCTACAGGACAGGGGGCAATTCACCCCTCCACTTT	TRBV5-1	TRBJ1-6	NA	TRBD1
CASSPISTGEQGSGYTF	TGTGCCAGCTCCCCTATTAGCACAGGGGAACAGGGGAGTGGCTACACCTTC	TRBV18	TRBJ1-2	NA	TRBD1
CASSPSGGRFSGANVLTF	TGTGCCAGCAGCCCGTCCGGGGGGCGCTTCTCTGGGGCCAACGTCCTGACTTTC	TRBV7-3	TRBJ2-6	NA	NA
CASRIAGGKETQYF	TGTGCCAGTAGGATAGCGGGGGGGAAGGAGACCCAGTACTTC	TRBV19	TRBJ2-5	NA	TRBD2
CATSDHGNTGELFF	TGTGCCACCAGTGACCACGGTAACACCGGGGAGCTGTTTTTT	TRBV24-1	TRBJ2-2	NA	NA
CASSFTENQPQHF	TGTGCCAGCAGTTTTACAGAGAATCAGCCCCAGCATTTT	TRBV7-9	TRBJ1-5	NA	NA
CASSFPGQVDQPQHF	TGTGCCAGCAGCTTTCCCGGACAGGTTGATCAGCCCCAGCATTTT	TRBV11-2	TRBJ1-5	few	TRBD1
CASSQGGGPGGSGNTIYF	TGTGCCAGCAGCCAGGGTGGGGGCCCGGGCGGGTCTGGAAACACCATATATTTT	TRBV3-1/TRBV3-2	TRBJ1-3	NA	NA
CASSPPQGLNTGELFF	TGTGCCAGCTCACCACCACAGGGCTTAAACACCGGGGAGCTGTTTTTT	TRBV18	TRBJ2-2	NA	NA
CASSVDPSGEQYF	TGTGCCAGCAGCGTAGACCCGTCGGGGGAGCAGTACTTC	TRBV9	TRBJ2-7	NA	NA